This T cell receptor (beta chain) was obtained from a study of blood T cell repertoires in COVID-19. The CDR3 loop spans 14 amino acids. J lost 1 base, V lost 3 bases, and 2 bases had no gene match. Germline assignment: CDR1 SGHRS and CDR2 YFSETQ. Only in-frame clones appear in the TCRdb table, and some are missing; sequencing was by immunoSEQ multiplex PCR. The sample records some 510,000 clones, more than 75% being singletons. Participants' own reports of clinical history determined their cohort assignment. The source of this sequence is a woman between 40 and 55 years old who had recovered from COVID-19. The sequencing sample was made of PBMCs or T cells enriched from blood (not recorded which). This chain connects TRBV5-1 to TRBJ2-7; TRBD1 matches at 9 bases. The CDR3 reads CASSWTGVSYEQYF. Here the CDR3 DNA reads TGCGCCAGCAGCTGGACAGGGGTTTCCTACGAGCAGTACTTC. The whole variable domain, remainder taken from reference TRBV5-1 and TRBJ2-7, is KAGVTQTPRYLIKTRGQQVTLSCSPISGHRSVSWYQQTPGQGLQFLFEYFSETQRNKGNFPGRFSGRQFSNSRSEMNVSTLELGDSALYLCASSWTGVSYEQYFGPGTRLTVT.